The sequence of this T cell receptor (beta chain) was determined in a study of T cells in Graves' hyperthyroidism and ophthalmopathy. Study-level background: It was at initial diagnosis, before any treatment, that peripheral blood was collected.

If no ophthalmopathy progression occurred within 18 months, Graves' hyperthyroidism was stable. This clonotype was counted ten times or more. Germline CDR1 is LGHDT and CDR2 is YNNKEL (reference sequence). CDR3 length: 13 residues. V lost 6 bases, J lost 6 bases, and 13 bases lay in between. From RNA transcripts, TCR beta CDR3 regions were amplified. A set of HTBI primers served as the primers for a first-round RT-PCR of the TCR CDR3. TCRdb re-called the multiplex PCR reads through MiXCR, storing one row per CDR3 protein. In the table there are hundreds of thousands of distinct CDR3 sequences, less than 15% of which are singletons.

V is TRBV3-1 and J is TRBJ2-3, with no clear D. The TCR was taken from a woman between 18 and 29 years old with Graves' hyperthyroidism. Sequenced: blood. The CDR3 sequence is CASRNGPADTQYF. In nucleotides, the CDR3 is TGTGCCAGCAGAAACGGACCAGCGGATACGCAGTATTTT.